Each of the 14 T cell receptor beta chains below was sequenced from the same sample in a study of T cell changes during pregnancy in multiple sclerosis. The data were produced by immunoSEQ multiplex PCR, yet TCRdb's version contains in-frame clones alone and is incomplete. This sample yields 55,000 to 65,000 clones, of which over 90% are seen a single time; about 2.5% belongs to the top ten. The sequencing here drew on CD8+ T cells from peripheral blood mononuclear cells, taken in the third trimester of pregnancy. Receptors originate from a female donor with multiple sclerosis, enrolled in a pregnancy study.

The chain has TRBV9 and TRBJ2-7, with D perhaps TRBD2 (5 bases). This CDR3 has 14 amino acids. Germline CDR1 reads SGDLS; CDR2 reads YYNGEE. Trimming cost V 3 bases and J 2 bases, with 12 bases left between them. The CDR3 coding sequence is TGTGCCAGCAGCGAGGGAGTACAGACCTACGAGCAGTACTTC. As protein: CASSEGVQTYEQYF.

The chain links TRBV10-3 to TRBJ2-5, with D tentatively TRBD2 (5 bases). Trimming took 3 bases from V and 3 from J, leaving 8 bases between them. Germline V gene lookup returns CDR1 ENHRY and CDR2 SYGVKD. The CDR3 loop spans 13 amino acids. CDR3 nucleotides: TGTGCCATCAGTGAACCGGGGAAAGAGACCCAGTACTTC. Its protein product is CAISEPGKETQYF.

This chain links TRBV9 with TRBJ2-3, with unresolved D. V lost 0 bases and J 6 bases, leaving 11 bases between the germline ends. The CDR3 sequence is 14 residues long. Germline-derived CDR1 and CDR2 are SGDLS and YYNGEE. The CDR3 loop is CASSVGEARDTQYF. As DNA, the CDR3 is TGTGCCAGCAGCGTAGGAGAGGCTAGGGATACGCAGTATTTT.

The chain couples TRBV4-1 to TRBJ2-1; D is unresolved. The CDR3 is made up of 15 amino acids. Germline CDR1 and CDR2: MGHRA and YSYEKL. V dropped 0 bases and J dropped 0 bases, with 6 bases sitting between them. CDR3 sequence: CASSQESASYNEQFF. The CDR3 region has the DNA TGCGCCAGCAGCCAAGAAAGCGCCTCCTACAATGAGCAGTTCTTC.

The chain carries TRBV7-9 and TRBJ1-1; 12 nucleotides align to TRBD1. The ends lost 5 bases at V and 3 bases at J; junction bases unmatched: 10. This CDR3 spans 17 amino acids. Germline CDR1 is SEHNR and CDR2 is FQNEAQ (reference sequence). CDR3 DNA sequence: TGTGCCAGCAGCACTACGCAAAGGGACAGGGGGCACACTGAAGCTTTCTTT. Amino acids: CASSTTQRDRGHTEAFF.

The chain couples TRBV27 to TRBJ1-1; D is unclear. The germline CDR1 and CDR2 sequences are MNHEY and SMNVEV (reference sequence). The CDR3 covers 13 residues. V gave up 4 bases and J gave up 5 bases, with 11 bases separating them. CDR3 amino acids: CASSSGFGTEAFF. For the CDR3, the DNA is TGTGCCAGCAGTTCAGGTTTTGGGACTGAAGCTTTCTTT.

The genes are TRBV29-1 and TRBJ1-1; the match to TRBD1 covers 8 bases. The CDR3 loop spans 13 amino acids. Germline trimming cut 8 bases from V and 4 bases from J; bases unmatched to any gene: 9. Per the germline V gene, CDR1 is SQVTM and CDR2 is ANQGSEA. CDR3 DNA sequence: TGCAGCTCCCAGGCGGGACAGGTCACTGAAGCTTTCTTT. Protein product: CSSQAGQVTEAFF.

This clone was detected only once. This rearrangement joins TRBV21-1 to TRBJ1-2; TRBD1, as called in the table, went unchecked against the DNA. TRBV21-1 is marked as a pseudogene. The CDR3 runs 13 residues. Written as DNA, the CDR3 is TGTGCCAGCAGCAAAGACAGTCTGTCTGGCTACACCTTC. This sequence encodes CASSKDSLSGYTF.

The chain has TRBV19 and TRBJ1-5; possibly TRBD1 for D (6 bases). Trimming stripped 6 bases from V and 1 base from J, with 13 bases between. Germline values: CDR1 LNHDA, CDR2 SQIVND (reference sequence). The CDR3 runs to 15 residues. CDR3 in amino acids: CASSTTGWSNQPQHF. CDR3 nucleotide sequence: TGTGCCAGTAGCACCACAGGGTGGAGCAATCAGCCCCAGCATTTT.

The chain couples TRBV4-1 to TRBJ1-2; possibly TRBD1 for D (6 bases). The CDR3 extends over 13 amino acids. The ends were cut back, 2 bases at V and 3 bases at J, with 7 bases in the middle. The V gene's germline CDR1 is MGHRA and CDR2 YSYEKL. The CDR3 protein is CASSQRTDYGYTF. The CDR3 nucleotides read TGCGCCAGCAGCCAAAGGACAGACTATGGCTACACCTTC.

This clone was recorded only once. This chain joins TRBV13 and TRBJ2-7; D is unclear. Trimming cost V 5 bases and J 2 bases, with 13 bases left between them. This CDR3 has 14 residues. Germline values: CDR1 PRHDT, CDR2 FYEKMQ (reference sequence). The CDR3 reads CASSTNSRPYEQYF. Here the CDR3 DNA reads TGTGCCAGCAGCACCAATAGCAGACCCTACGAGCAGTACTTC.

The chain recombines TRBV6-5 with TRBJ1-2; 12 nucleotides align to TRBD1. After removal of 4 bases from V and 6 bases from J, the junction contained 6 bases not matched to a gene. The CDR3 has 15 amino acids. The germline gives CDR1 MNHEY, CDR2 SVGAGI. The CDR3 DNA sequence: TGTGCCAGCAGTTCGGGGGGACAGGGGGCCAATGGCTACACCTTC. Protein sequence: CASSSGGQGANGYTF.

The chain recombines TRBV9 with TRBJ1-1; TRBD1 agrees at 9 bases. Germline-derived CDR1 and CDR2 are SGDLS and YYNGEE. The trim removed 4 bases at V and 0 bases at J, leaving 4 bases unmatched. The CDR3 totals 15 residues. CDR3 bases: TGTGCCAGCAGCCCAGGGGACAGGGTGAACACTGAAGCTTTCTTT. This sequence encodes CASSPGDRVNTEAFF.

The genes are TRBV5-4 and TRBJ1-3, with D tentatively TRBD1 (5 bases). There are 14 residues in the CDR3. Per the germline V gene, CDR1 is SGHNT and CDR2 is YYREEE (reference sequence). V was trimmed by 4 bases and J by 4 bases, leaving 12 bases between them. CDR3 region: CASSRGIRGNTIYF. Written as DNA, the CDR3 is TGTGCCAGCAGCCGGGGGATTCGGGGAAACACCATATATTTT.